The present T cell receptor (beta chain) was sequenced within a study of technical replicates of blood from several donors. CDR3 size: 14 residues. Germline CDR1 and CDR2: WSHSY and SAAADI. Trimming removed 4 bases at V and 1 base at J, with 10 bases between. The repertoire was sequenced with immunoSEQ multiplex PCR; TCRdb's copy has only in-frame clones and lacks some. The sample lists 10,000 to 12,000 clones, about 94% occurring once. This sequence was found in a human donor in good health. Sequenced material: PBMCs. V is TRBV10-2 and J is TRBJ1-1, with no clear D. The CDR3 is CASSVHSPNTEAFF. The CDR3 DNA reads TGCGCCAGCAGTGTTCACAGCCCGAACACTGAAGCTTTCTTT.